In its sample, the clone carrying this T cell receptor beta chain was seen a few times. Its specificity is unknown. The CDR3 contains 14 residues. CDR1 and CDR2 from the germline V gene are SGHTA and FQGNSA. Trimming pared 8 bases from V and 2 bases from J, leaving 16 bases between. Subsets obtained from CD4+ cells comprised CD45RA+ naive and CD45RA-negative memory cells. This sample was taken from a study of shared clonotypes between healthy human individuals. Measured with immunoSEQ multiplex PCR; TCRdb has only the in-frame clones, and not every one. The table has about 680,000 clones, 55% to 85% seen once. Regarding the study as a whole: Memory subsets generally showed lower estimated richness than naive subsets.

The rearrangement uses TRBV7-2 and TRBJ2-7; either TRBD1 or TRBD2 may fit D (5 bases each). This TCR came from a woman in her thirties in good health. The sample comprised memory CD4+ T cells sorted from blood. As for subset: CD45RA-negative fraction. CDR3: CASSPGRAPYEQYF. For the CDR3, the DNA is TGTGCCAGCTCTCCGGGACGGGCGCCCTACGAGCAGTACTTC.